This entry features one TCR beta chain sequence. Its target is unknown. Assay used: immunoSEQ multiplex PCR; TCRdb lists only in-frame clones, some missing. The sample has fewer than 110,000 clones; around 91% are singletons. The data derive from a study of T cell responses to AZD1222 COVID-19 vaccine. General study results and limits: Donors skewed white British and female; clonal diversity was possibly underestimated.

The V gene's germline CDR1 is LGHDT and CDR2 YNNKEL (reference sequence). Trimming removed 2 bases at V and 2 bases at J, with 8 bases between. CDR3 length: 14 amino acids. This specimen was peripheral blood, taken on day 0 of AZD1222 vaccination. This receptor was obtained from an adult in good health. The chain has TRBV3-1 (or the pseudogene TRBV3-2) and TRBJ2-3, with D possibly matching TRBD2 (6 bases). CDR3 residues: CASSQSDYTDTQYF. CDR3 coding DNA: TGTGCCAGCAGCCAATCGGACTACACAGATACGCAGTATTTT.